This is a list of T cell receptor beta chains from one sample in a study of cytomegalovirus exposure and HLA in healthy donors. Sequenced by immunoSEQ multiplex PCR; TCRdb stores in-frame clones only, minus some. The sample records approximately 150,000 clones, 60% to 80% being singletons. The sequencing sample was made of PBMCs. These receptors all come from a female donor in good health and CMV-seronegative. Both conserved end residues are part of each CDR3. A D gene is named only where the DNA matches it firmly. Some rows have no size entry. The others give once, few or many, or a class for an expanded clone.

v_call	clone_size	d_call	j_call	cdr3_aa	cdr3_nt
TRBV19	many	TRBD2	TRBJ2-7	CASSIGSGNFDEQYF	TGTGCCAGTAGTATCGGGAGCGGGAATTTCGACGAGCAGTACTTC
TRBV2	.	.	TRBJ1-4	CASPNPRADNEKLFF	TGTGCCAGCCCGAACCCCAGGGCTGATAATGAAAAACTGTTTTTT
TRBV5-1	.	.	TRBJ1-1	CASSPGGGAVTEAFF	TGCGCCAGCAGCCCGGGAGGGGGGGCCGTCACTGAAGCTTTCTTT
TRBV19	.	.	TRBJ1-5	CASSIKGLYSNQPQHF	TGTGCCAGTAGTATCAAGGGACTTTATAGCAATCAGCCCCAGCATTTT
TRBV11-1	.	.	TRBJ2-1	CASSIQGNNYNEQFF	TGTGCCAGCAGTATACAGGGAAATAACTACAATGAGCAGTTCTTC
TRBV9	.	TRBD2	TRBJ2-2	CASSKGLAGNTGELFF	TGTGCCAGCAGCAAAGGACTAGCGGGGAACACCGGGGAGCTGTTTTTT
TRBV29-1	.	TRBD1	TRBJ1-6	CSGKGQGANSPLHF	TGCAGCGGGAAAGGACAGGGGGCAAATTCACCCCTCCACTTT
TRBV27	.	.	TRBJ1-5	CASSSQAPYSNQPQHF	TGTGCCAGCAGTTCCCAGGCTCCCTATAGCAATCAGCCCCAGCATTTT
TRBV7-6	.	TRBD1	TRBJ2-3	CASSQDRGTDTQYF	TGTGCCAGCAGCCAGGACAGGGGAACAGATACGCAGTATTTT
TRBV30	.	.	TRBJ2-1	CAWSGQSGNEQFF	TGTGCCTGGAGTGGCCAATCAGGAAATGAGCAGTTCTTC
TRBV19	.	TRBD1	TRBJ1-2	CASSMGQGAGGYTF	TGTGCCAGTAGTATGGGACAGGGGGCCGGTGGCTACACCTTC
TRBV19	.	.	TRBJ1-3	CASSIGLWQFSGNTIYF	TGTGCCAGTAGTATAGGCCTGTGGCAGTTCTCTGGAAACACCATATATTTT
TRBV20-1	.	TRBD1	TRBJ1-2	CITGADYGYTF	TGCATTACAGGGGCTGACTATGGCTACACCTTC
TRBV10-3	.	.	TRBJ2-7	CAISESGEQYF	TGTGCCATCAGTGAGTCGGGCGAGCAGTACTTC
TRBV5-4	.	TRBD1	TRBJ1-2	CASSWGTDYGYTF	TGTGCCAGCAGTTGGGGGACAGACTATGGCTACACCTTC
TRBV27	.	.	TRBJ2-5	CASSLSIQGRETQYF	TGTGCCAGCAGTTTATCGATTCAAGGGAGGGAGACCCAGTACTTC
TRBV29-1	.	.	TRBJ1-2	CSHLRGGQNYGYTF	TGCAGCCATCTACGGGGGGGCCAGAACTATGGCTACACCTTC
TRBV2	once	TRBD1	TRBJ1-2	CASRRRGQGDYGYTF	TGTGCCAGCAGGCGGAGAGGACAGGGCGACTATGGCTACACCTTC
TRBV11-2	.	.	TRBJ2-1	CASSLLLTGQNNEQFF	TGTGCCAGCAGCTTACTTCTTACAGGGCAGAACAATGAGCAGTTCTTC
TRBV5-1	.	.	TRBJ2-7	CASSLYREGNEQYF	TGCGCCAGCAGCTTATACAGGGAGGGTAACGAGCAGTACTTC
TRBV27	.	.	TRBJ2-7	CASRAGGDYEQYF	TGTGCCAGCAGGGCAGGAGGGGATTACGAGCAGTACTTC
TRBV13	.	TRBD1	TRBJ2-7	CASSSSLGQATSYEQYF	TGTGCCAGCAGCTCATCCCTAGGACAGGCGACATCCTACGAGCAGTACTTC
TRBV5-5	.	TRBD1	TRBJ1-5	CASSLFYRGNQPQHF	TGTGCCAGCAGCTTGTTTTACAGGGGAAATCAGCCCCAGCATTTT
TRBV9	.	.	TRBJ2-3	CASSVEGAWGADTQYF	TGTGCCAGCAGCGTAGAGGGGGCTTGGGGGGCAGATACGCAGTATTTT
TRBV11-1	once	.	TRBJ2-7	CASSPGSSYEQYF	TGTGCCAGCTCACCGGGGAGCTCCTACGAGCAGTACTTC
TRBV5-1	.	TRBD2	TRBJ2-1	CASSVGTSARVNEQFF	TGCGCCAGCAGCGTTGGGACTAGCGCTCGTGTCAATGAGCAGTTCTTC
TRBV5-5	.	.	TRBJ2-7	CASSPGLGSSYEQYF	TGTGCCAGCAGCCCGGGACTGGGTAGCTCCTACGAGCAGTACTTC
TRBV9	.	TRBD1	TRBJ2-7	CASSVWTGEGEQYF	TGTGCCAGCAGCGTGTGGACAGGGGAGGGGGAGCAGTACTTC
TRBV19	.	.	TRBJ1-2	CASSPAGFPGYTF	TGTGCCAGTAGCCCGGCAGGTTTTCCTGGCTACACCTTC
TRBV6-1	.	TRBD1	TRBJ1-5	CASSVRQGDNQPQHF	TGTGCCAGCAGTGTTAGACAGGGGGATAATCAGCCCCAGCATTTT
TRBV19	.	TRBD1	TRBJ2-7	CASNDRGKTYEQYF	TGTGCCAGTAACGACAGGGGAAAGACCTACGAGCAGTACTTC
TRBV6-5	.	.	TRBJ2-1	CASHSGTSDNEQFF	TGTGCCAGCCACTCCGGGACATCCGACAATGAGCAGTTCTTC
TRBV6-5	.	TRBD1	TRBJ1-1	CASSRGTAMNTEAFF	TGTGCCAGCAGTCGGGGGACAGCTATGAACACTGAAGCTTTCTTT
TRBV5-1	many	.	TRBJ1-3	CASSPGHGNTIYF	TGCGCCAGCAGCCCGGGACATGGAAACACCATATATTTT
TRBV28	few	.	TRBJ1-4	CASSIGSPNEKLFF	TGTGCCAGCAGTATCGGGTCGCCTAATGAAAAACTGTTTTTT
TRBV14	.	TRBD1	TRBJ1-2	CASSQGWTGGRGYTF	TGTGCCAGCAGCCAAGGTTGGACAGGGGGGCGTGGCTACACCTTC
TRBV19	.	.	TRBJ2-5	CASSNWGAAETQYF	TGTGCCAGTAGTAATTGGGGAGCTGCAGAGACCCAGTACTTC
TRBV11-2	.	.	TRBJ1-2	CASSSVKDSYYYGYTF	TGTGCCAGCAGCTCCGTTAAAGACAGTTACTACTATGGCTACACCTTC
TRBV5-4	.	.	TRBJ1-2	CASSSGHNNYGYTF	TGTGCCAGCAGCTCCGGACATAACAACTATGGCTACACCTTC
TRBV19	.	TRBD1	TRBJ2-1	CASSMGQGIDEQFF	TGTGCCAGTAGTATGGGACAGGGGATCGATGAGCAGTTCTTC
TRBV2	once	.	TRBJ2-7	CASSRDRYEQYF	TGTGCCAGTAGCCGCGATCGGTACGAGCAGTACTTC